The clone carrying this TCR beta chain came up many times. PCR was performed a second time for about 7 to 11 cycles using a sample-barcoded 5' primer and a J-beta primer mix. Every sample gave at least 2.5 million paired-end reads containing CDR3. Using its own MiXCR run on the 5' RACE reads, TCRdb lists one record per CDR3 protein. The sample holds hundreds of thousands of distinct CDR3 sequences, roughly 32% seen once. This record belongs to a study of blood T cells in healthy people across ages. About the study: About one barcoded beta molecule per two T cells came from capture by template switching.

CDR1 SGHAT and CDR2 FQNNGV come from the germline V gene. The V gene end was trimmed by 5 bases and the J gene end by 6 bases; junction bases not matched to a gene: 10. This CDR3 comprises 14 residues. This TCR was recovered from a woman older than 75 in good health. Sequencing was carried out using blood. This chain connects TRBV11-2 to TRBJ2-7, with 7 bases identical to TRBD1. The CDR3 protein is CASSPDRVRAEQYF. For the CDR3, the DNA is TGTGCCAGCAGCCCTGACAGGGTGAGGGCCGAGCAGTACTTC.